Listed below are T cell receptor beta chains from one sample, sequenced in a study of T cell responses to AZD1222 COVID-19 vaccine. The repertoire was sequenced with immunoSEQ multiplex PCR; TCRdb's copy has only in-frame clones and lacks some. The table shows 150,000 to 200,000 clones, with about 88% occurring only once. Material: peripheral blood, obtained on day 0 of AZD1222 vaccination. These receptors were taken from an adult in good health. Both conserved end residues are part of each CDR3. Fields, in order: D gene, V gene, clone size, J gene, CDR3 protein, CDR3 DNA. The D gene is left open where the match is weak. Expanded clones get a size class; other rows say once, few or many, or leave the size out.

>.|TRBV6-5|.|TRBJ2-7
CASSPDWNSYEQYF
TGTGCCAGCAGTCCTGACTGGAACTCCTACGAGCAGTACTTC
>TRBD1|TRBV7-3|.|TRBJ1-1
CASSLQGGTGAFF
TGTGCCAGCAGCCTCCAAGGAGGGACAGGGGCTTTCTTT
>TRBD1|TRBV27|few|TRBJ1-2
CASSFRTGFRYGYTF
TGTGCCAGCAGTTTTCGGACAGGGTTTCGTTATGGCTACACCTTC
>TRBD2|TRBV6-2/TRBV6-3|.|TRBJ2-1
CASSQTLAGGLNEQFF
TGTGCCAGCAGTCAGACCCTAGCGGGGGGCCTGAATGAGCAGTTCTTC
>.|TRBV12-3/TRBV12-4|.|TRBJ1-2
CASIGTNSYGYTF
TGTGCCAGCATCGGGACGAACAGCTATGGCTACACCTTC
>.|TRBV6-2/TRBV6-3|.|TRBJ1-1
CASSYGQMGLMNTEAFF
TGTGCCAGCAGTTACGGTCAAATGGGCCTGATGAACACTGAAGCTTTCTTT
>.|TRBV7-3|.|TRBJ1-1
CASSPGALNTEAFF
TGTGCCAGCAGCCCCGGGGCCTTGAACACTGAAGCTTTCTTT
>TRBD1|TRBV14|.|TRBJ1-4
CASSQPTGANEKLFF
TGTGCCAGCAGCCAACCAACAGGGGCTAATGAAAAACTGTTTTTT
>.|TRBV5-1|.|TRBJ1-3
CASSLVGSRGGNTIYF
TGCGCCAGCAGCTTGGTGGGGAGTCGAGGTGGAAACACCATATATTTT
>.|TRBV6-5|.|TRBJ2-7
CASSYSRGYEQYF
TGTGCCAGCAGTTACTCGAGGGGTTACGAGCAGTACTTC
>.|TRBV30|.|TRBJ1-5
CAWSFQGIHNQPQHF
TGTGCCTGGAGTTTCCAGGGCATCCACAATCAGCCCCAGCATTTT
>TRBD1|TRBV19|.|TRBJ1-2
CASSMPGVSRTGKGYTF
TGTGCCAGTAGTATGCCCGGGGTATCCAGGACAGGGAAAGGCTACACCTTC
>.|TRBV14|.|TRBJ1-1
CASSQEIRGRLTRTAEAFF
TGTGCCAGCAGCCAAGAAATTCGCGGACGCCTGACCCGAACCGCTGAAGCTTTCTTT
>.|TRBV4-3|many|TRBJ2-2
CASSQERINTGELFF
TGCGCCAGCAGCCAAGAGCGGATTAACACCGGGGAGCTGTTTTTT
>.|TRBV3-1/TRBV3-2|.|TRBJ1-2
CASSQGRQGTGYTF
TGTGCCAGCAGCCAAGGGCGCCAGGGAACTGGCTACACCTTC
>.|TRBV7-3|.|TRBJ1-2
CASSPSTLTAYGYTF
TGTGCCAGCAGCCCCTCGACCCTGACCGCCTATGGCTACACCTTC
>.|TRBV6-2/TRBV6-3|.|TRBJ1-1
CASSYSYTEAFF
TGTGCCAGCAGTTACTCGTACACTGAAGCTTTCTTT
>.|TRBV10-1|.|TRBJ2-2
CASQVGELFF
TGCGCCAGCCAGGTCGGGGAGCTGTTTTTT
>TRBD1|TRBV6-4|.|TRBJ2-7
CASSPSGTGGARQYF
TGTGCCAGCAGTCCTTCCGGGACAGGGGGCGCTAGGCAGTACTTC
>.|TRBV28|.|TRBJ2-1
CASTSPAGYEQFF
TGTGCCAGCACCAGCCCCGCAGGGTATGAGCAGTTCTTC
>.|TRBV21-1|once|TRBJ1-3
CASSKRTAASSGNTIYF
TGTGCCAGCAGCAAACGGACAGCCGCGAGCTCTGGAAACACCATATATTTT
>TRBD2|TRBV5-1|.|TRBJ2-3
CASSSGLAASTDTQYF
TGCGCCAGCAGCTCAGGACTAGCGGCTAGCACAGATACGCAGTATTTT
>.|TRBV28|.|TRBJ2-7
CASRHTDEQYF
TGTGCCAGCAGGCATACGGACGAGCAGTACTTC
>.|TRBV24-1|.|TRBJ2-7
CATSGAPYYEQYF
TGTGCCACCAGTGGGGCGCCCTACTACGAGCAGTACTTC
>.|TRBV7-9|.|TRBJ1-2
CASSSDTGRANYGYTF
TGTGCCAGCAGCTCAGACACAGGGAGAGCTAACTATGGCTACACCTTC
>.|TRBV5-4|once|TRBJ2-1
CASSLLLPDEQFF
TGTGCCAGCAGCTTGCTACTACCCGATGAGCAGTTCTTC
>.|TRBV5-4|.|TRBJ1-5
CASSLAGFNQPQHF
TGTGCCAGCAGCTTGGCGGGGTTCAATCAGCCCCAGCATTTT
>.|TRBV3-1/TRBV3-2|.|TRBJ2-1
CAGVLPWGYNEQFF
TGTGCCGGGGTGTTGCCCTGGGGATACAATGAGCAGTTCTTC
>.|TRBV30|.|TRBJ1-1
CAWSASRAQNTEAFF
TGTGCCTGGAGTGCCAGCCGGGCACAGAACACTGAAGCTTTCTTT
>.|TRBV15|.|TRBJ2-2
CATSRAGTPGGTGELFF
TGTGCCACCAGCAGAGCCGGGACTCCCGGGGGTACCGGGGAGCTGTTTTTT
>.|TRBV2|.|TRBJ2-1
CATLNWADNDNEQFF
TGTGCCACTCTCAATTGGGCGGACAACGACAATGAGCAGTTCTTC
>.|TRBV15|.|TRBJ2-2
CATSRVKNTGELFF
TGTGCCACCAGCAGAGTTAAGAACACCGGGGAGCTGTTTTTT
>.|TRBV6-5|.|TRBJ2-1
CASQGGEQFF
TGTGCCAGCCAGGGAGGTGAGCAGTTCTTC
>TRBD1|TRBV5-6|.|TRBJ1-5
CASSLIGDRNQPQHF
TGTGCCAGCAGCTTGATTGGGGACAGAAATCAGCCCCAGCATTTT
>.|TRBV24-1|.|TRBJ2-1
CATSAVSGLRHNEQFF
TGTGCCACCAGTGCGGTTTCGGGACTCCGACACAATGAGCAGTTCTTC
>TRBD1|TRBV5-1|.|TRBJ2-7
CASSLARTGLGNEQYF
TGCGCCAGCAGCTTGGCCCGGACAGGGTTGGGAAACGAGCAGTACTTC
>TRBD1|TRBV19|.|TRBJ1-6
CATQNRGRNSPLHF
TGTGCCACCCAAAACAGGGGGAGGAATTCACCCCTCCACTTT
>.|TRBV5-1|.|TRBJ1-1
CASSLGSEHEAFF
TGCGCCAGCAGCTTGGGTTCAGAGCATGAAGCTTTCTTT
>TRBD1|TRBV19|.|TRBJ2-4
CASSPRTGGNSKNIQYF
TGTGCCAGTAGTCCACGGACAGGGGGGAATTCCAAAAACATTCAGTACTTC
>TRBD2|TRBV15|.|TRBJ2-7
CATSSRTSGSPEQYF
TGTGCCACCAGCTCACGGACTAGCGGCTCCCCCGAGCAGTACTTC
>.|TRBV10-3|few|TRBJ2-7
CAISDFTGSDEQYF
TGTGCCATCAGTGATTTCACAGGGAGTGACGAGCAGTACTTC
>.|TRBV7-9|.|TRBJ1-6
CASSLNVLAPLHF
TGTGCCAGCAGCTTAAATGTCTTGGCTCCCCTCCACTTT
>TRBD1|TRBV5-4|.|TRBJ2-3
CASSPTGGRTDTQYF
TGTGCCAGCAGCCCCACAGGGGGACGCACAGATACGCAGTATTTT
>.|TRBV19|.|TRBJ1-3
CASSIRPDGNTIYF
TGTGCCAGTAGTATTCGTCCCGATGGAAACACCATATATTTT
>TRBD2|TRBV20-1|.|TRBJ2-1
CSARAGGRFF
TGCAGTGCTAGAGCGGGAGGTCGGTTCTTC
>TRBD1|TRBV25-1|.|TRBJ1-5
CASSGGPSNQPQHF
TGTGCCAGCTCAGGGGGGCCTAGCAATCAGCCCCAGCATTTT
>.|TRBV30|.|TRBJ1-6
CAWSVGSGDSPLHF
TGTGCCTGGAGTGTAGGGAGTGGGGATTCACCCCTCCACTTT
>.|TRBV3-1/TRBV3-2|.|TRBJ2-7
CASSRGTVVYEQYF
TGTGCCAGCAGCCGCGGGACTGTTGTCTACGAGCAGTACTTC
>TRBD2|TRBV7-9|.|TRBJ2-7
CASSLTSGSTYEQYF
TGTGCCAGCAGCTTGACTAGCGGGTCTACCTACGAGCAGTACTTC
>.|TRBV4-2|.|TRBJ2-5
CASSQGRGTQETQYF
TGTGCCAGCAGCCAAGGTCGGGGTACCCAAGAGACCCAGTACTTC
>TRBD1|TRBV15|.|TRBJ1-4
CATSRDRGANEKLFF
TGTGCCACCAGCAGGGACAGGGGAGCTAATGAAAAACTGTTTTTT
>.|TRBV5-1|.|TRBJ2-1
CASSPVGVNEQFF
TGCGCCAGCAGCCCCGTTGGGGTGAATGAGCAGTTCTTC
>.|TRBV6-2/TRBV6-3|once|TRBJ2-2
CASSYSTATGELFF
TGTGCCAGCAGTTACTCGACGGCCACCGGGGAGCTGTTTTTT
>.|TRBV2|.|TRBJ1-2
CASSVREANYGYTF
TGTGCCAGCAGTGTCCGGGAAGCTAACTATGGCTACACCTTC
>.|TRBV9|.|TRBJ2-7
CASSVGDTAYEQYF
TGTGCCAGCAGCGTAGGGGACACCGCATACGAGCAGTACTTC